This entry concerns a single T cell receptor (beta chain). Antigen specificity is unknown. The sample is drawn from a study of long-term antiretroviral therapy in people with HIV. General study results and limits: Post-ART, diversity grew, though it stayed under transplant donor control levels.

Participants with HIV, all of them, were treated in the United States. Survey-level immunoSEQ v3.0 assays were run. TCRdb's copy holds only in-frame clones and misses some; the assay was immunoSEQ multiplex PCR. The data hold tens of thousands of clones, with more than 65% observed a single time. In germline, CDR1 is SEHNR, CDR2 FQNEAQ (reference sequence). V lost 4 bases and J lost 7; bases outside the gene matches: 7. The CDR3 covers 15 residues. The chain carries TRBV7-9 and TRBJ1-1; 12 bases line up with TRBD1. This receptor was identified in a man in his forties with HIV. Source: unsorted PBMCs, taken 2.4 years after starting antiretroviral therapy. The CDR3 protein is CASSWGQGAGNEAFF. The CDR3 nucleotides are TGTGCCAGCAGCTGGGGACAGGGGGCGGGGAATGAAGCTTTCTTT.